These 25 T cell receptor beta chains were sequenced from one sample in a study of blood T cell repertoires in COVID-19. The method was immunoSEQ multiplex PCR; TCRdb's version includes in-frame clones alone and lacks a portion of them. The sample lists about 270,000 clones, 82% occurring once. The sequenced sample consisted of peripheral blood. The receptors derive from a woman under 30 with acute or convalescent COVID-19.

This clone was recorded only once. The genes are TRBV27 and TRBJ1-1, with D maybe TRBD1 (6 bases). The CDR3 spans 14 residues. CDR1 is MNHEY and CDR2 is SMNVEV in the germline V gene (reference sequence). Trimming cost V 0 bases and J 9 bases, with 14 bases left between them. CDR3 DNA: TGTGCCAGCAGTTTATCTGGACAGTGGGGAAAAGCTTTCTTT. Its translation: CASSLSGQWGKAFF.

V gene TRBV11-3 combines with J gene TRBJ2-1; the D gene is possibly TRBD2 (5 bases). V was trimmed by 3 bases and J by 4 bases, leaving 13 bases between them. CDR1 and CDR2 from the germline V gene are SGHNT and YENEEA. This CDR3 region has 15 residues. Here the CDR3 DNA reads TGTGCCAGCAGCTTCGGGAACCCACCATACAATGAGCAGTTCTTC. This translates into CASSFGNPPYNEQFF. Full variable domain (outside the CDR3, taken from reference TRBV11-3 and TRBJ2-1): EAGVVQSPRYKIIEKKQPVAFWCNPISGHNTLYWYLQNLGQGPELLIRYENEEAVDDSQLPKDRFSAERLKGVDSTLKIQPAELGDSAVYLCASSFGNPPYNEQFFGPGTRLTVL.

The chain links TRBV7-8 to TRBJ2-7; 9 bases line up with TRBD2. Losses at the gene ends were 2 bases for V and 2 bases for J; bases not matched to a gene: 10. CDR3 length: 17 residues. Germline V lookup: CDR1 SGHVS, CDR2 FQNEAQ. CDR3 DNA sequence: TGTGCCAGCAGCTTACAGTTTCAGCGGGAGGCCCCCTACGAGCAGTACTTC. Encoded protein: CASSLQFQREAPYEQYF.

This sequence joins TRBV3-1 (or the pseudogene TRBV3-2) and TRBJ1-2; 8 bases fit TRBD1. Germline V lookup: CDR1 LGHDT, CDR2 YNNKEL (reference sequence). The CDR3 has 15 residues. J was trimmed by 3 bases and V by 4 bases; bases with no gene match: 7. The CDR3 nucleotides are TGTGCCAGCAGCCCTGGGACAGGAGGGGACTATGGCTACACCTTC. Its protein product is CASSPGTGGDYGYTF.

The table lists this clone with a few counts. The chain employs TRBV27 and TRBJ1-5; possibly TRBD1 for D (6 bases). The germline V gene has CDR1 MNHEY and CDR2 SMNVEV (reference sequence). Trimming stripped 6 bases from V and 0 bases from J, with 9 bases between. This CDR3 has 14 residues. CDR3 protein: CASRQGGSNQPQHF. Written as DNA, the CDR3 is TGTGCCAGCAGACAAGGGGGTAGCAATCAGCCCCAGCATTTT.

The V call is TRBV6-1, the J call TRBJ1-4; D might be TRBD1 (5 bases). The CDR3 loop spans 14 amino acids. Germline V gene data show CDR1 as MNHNS and CDR2 as SASEGT. The V and J ends lost 0 bases and 8 bases respectively, with 10 bases between them. This CDR3 reads CASSEAFRAEKLFF. In DNA, the CDR3 is TGTGCCAGCAGTGAAGCGTTCAGGGCGGAAAAACTGTTTTTT.

This chain links TRBV5-1 with TRBJ1-2; D possibly corresponds to TRBD1 (6 bases). The ends were cut back, 4 bases at V and 10 bases at J, with 29 bases in the middle. In germline, CDR1 is SGHRS, CDR2 YFSETQ. The CDR3 contains 17 residues. CDR3 DNA: TGCGCCAGCAGCCGACTACCAGAACAGGGAGGGCAGGAATCCTACACCTTC. This sequence encodes CASSRLPEQGGQESYTF.

The rearrangement uses TRBV7-2 and TRBJ1-6, with TRBD1 as a possible D gene (6 bases). Looked up from germline, CDR1 is SGHTA and CDR2 is FQGNSA. V was cut by 3 bases and J by 7 bases, with 7 bases left in between. This CDR3 has 13 residues. CDR3 loop: CASSFDRNSPLHF. In DNA form, the CDR3 reads TGTGCCAGCAGCTTCGACAGGAATTCACCCCTCCACTTT.

This chain connects TRBV11-2 to TRBJ2-7; 8 bases are shared with TRBD1. Germline V gene sequence: CDR1 SGHAT, CDR2 FQNNGV. J gave up 0 bases and V 1 base, and 11 bases lay outside the gene matches. This CDR3 is built from 18 residues. The DNA for the CDR3 is TGTGCCAGCAGCTTAGTTAGGGGCGGCAGGGGGCCCTCCTACGAGCAGTACTTC. It yields the protein CASSLVRGGRGPSYEQYF. The complete variable domain, with remaining parts taken from reference TRBV11-2 and TRBJ2-7, reads EAGVAQSPRYKIIEKRQSVAFWCNPISGHATLYWYQQILGQGPKLLIQFQNNGVVDDSQLPKDRFSAERLKGVDSTLKIQPAKLEDSAVYLCASSLVRGGRGPSYEQYFGPGTRLTVT.

This clone is a singleton in its sample. The CDR3 reads CASRNQDNYGYTF. The DNA for the CDR3 is TGTGCCAGCAGGAATCAGGATAACTATGGCTACACCTTC. The chain employs TRBV25-1 and TRBJ1-2; no clear D. This CDR3 region has 13 residues. Germline-derived CDR1 and CDR2 are MGHDK and SYGVNS. Trimming removed 6 bases from V and 1 base from J, with 9 bases in between.

In its sample, this clone was seen once. The genes are TRBV30 and TRBJ1-4; possibly TRBD1 for D (6 bases). The CDR3 sequence is 14 residues long. With 2 bases removed from V and 5 bases from J, the gap between germline ends came to 12 bases. CDR1 and CDR2 from the germline V gene are GTSNPN and SVGIG (reference sequence). The CDR3 sequence: CAWSRQAINEKLFF. In DNA, the CDR3 is TGTGCCTGGAGTCGACAGGCTATAAATGAAAAACTGTTTTTT.

The rearrangement links TRBV19 to TRBJ1-2, with TRBD1 matching over 7 bases. Germline CDR1 reads LNHDA; CDR2 reads SQIVND (reference sequence). V lost 4 bases, J lost 6 bases, and 5 bases stayed unmatched. The CDR3 extends over 13 amino acids. DNA of the CDR3: TGTGCCAGTAGTAGCCGGGACAGAAATGGCTACACCTTC. It translates to CASSSRDRNGYTF.

The J gene is TRBJ2-7, the V gene TRBV19; D uncertain. Trimming left V 5 bases short and J 4 bases short, with 6 bases between. The germline CDR1 and CDR2 sequences are LNHDA and SQIVND (reference sequence). CDR3 length equals 11 residues. CDR3 protein: CASSSLYEQYF. The CDR3 DNA sequence: TGTGCCAGTAGTTCTCTTTACGAGCAGTACTTC.

The chain recombines TRBV19 with TRBJ2-1; TRBD2 aligns across 11 bases. This CDR3 contains 15 residues. In germline, CDR1 is LNHDA, CDR2 SQIVND (reference sequence). V lost 3 bases to trimming and J lost 4 bases; unmatched junction nucleotides: 2. CDR3 residues: CASSIRTSGYNEQFF. The CDR3 DNA follows: TGTGCCAGTAGTATCAGGACTAGCGGGTACAATGAGCAGTTCTTC.

This chain connects TRBV6-6 to TRBJ2-1, with a weak D call TRBD2 (6 bases). Germline CDR1 is MNHNY and CDR2 is SVGAGI (reference sequence). The CDR3 is made up of 14 amino acids. Trimming removed 0 bases from V and 6 bases from J, with 9 bases in between. The CDR3 reads CASSYSTTSNEQFF. Written as DNA, the CDR3 is TGTGCCAGCAGTTACTCGACGACTAGCAATGAGCAGTTCTTC.

V gene TRBV5-1 combines with J gene TRBJ1-1, with D unclear. Trimming cost V 4 bases and J 7 bases, with 8 bases left between them. The CDR3 is made up of 11 amino acids. The germline V gene has CDR1 SGHRS and CDR2 YFSETQ. The CDR3 DNA sequence: TGCGCCAGCAGCGGAACAGATGAAGCTTTCTTT. Translation gives CASSGTDEAFF.

This clone was counted between two and nine times. The J gene is TRBJ1-4, the V gene TRBV6-6; maybe TRBD1 (5 bases). The CDR3 totals 13 residues. The germline CDR1 and CDR2 sequences are MNHNY and SVGAGI (reference sequence). The V and J ends lost 6 bases and 7 bases respectively, with 12 bases between them. CDR3 sequence: CASRSWTLEKLFF. CDR3 sequence (DNA): TGTGCCAGCAGATCGTGGACACTTGAAAAACTGTTTTTT.

The chain couples TRBV9 to TRBJ2-3; tentative D call: TRBD2 (5 bases). The germline CDR1 and CDR2 sequences are SGDLS and YYNGEE. The CDR3 contains 13 residues. V was shortened by 7 bases and J by 2 bases, with 11 bases between the two germline ends. The DNA of the CDR3 is TGTGCCAGCGCTCGAGGGATCACAGATACGCAGTATTTT. Amino acids: CASARGITDTQYF. The variable domain in full, completed from reference TRBV9 and TRBJ2-3, reads DSGVTQTPKHLITATGQRVTLRCSPRSGDLSVYWYQQSLDQGLQFLIQYYNGEERAKGNILERFSAQQFPDLHSELNLSSLELGDSALYFCASARGITDTQYFGPGTRLTVL.

This clone appeared a few times. The chain carries TRBV5-4 and TRBJ2-7; 10 bases are shared with TRBD2. V was pared by 4 bases and J by 5 bases, with 12 bases of the junction left unmatched. The V gene's germline CDR1 is SGHNT and CDR2 YYREEE (reference sequence). The CDR3 sequence is 16 residues long. CDR3 in amino acids: CASSLWSTSGLHEQYF. The CDR3 coding sequence is TGTGCCAGCAGCCTATGGTCGACTAGCGGGCTCCACGAGCAGTACTTC.

This clone has just one count. The CDR3 DNA sequence: TGTGCCAGCAGTACCCACATTGCGCGGCAGCTCCAGTTCTTC. Amino acids: CASSTHIARQLQFF. The chain uses TRBV6-2 or TRBV6-3 and TRBJ2-1; D uncertain. The CDR3 is made up of 14 amino acids. Germline loops: CDR1 MNHEY, CDR2 SVGEGT. Trimming left V 5 bases short and J 13 bases short, with 21 bases between.

The gene calls are TRBV5-4 and TRBJ2-5; 10 bases match TRBD1. With 0 bases clipped from V and 2 bases from J, the junction kept 4 bases outside the gene matches. Germline V lookup: CDR1 SGHNT, CDR2 YYREEE (reference sequence). The CDR3 has 16 amino acids. The CDR3 sequence is CASSLGQGAGQETQYF. Here the CDR3 DNA reads TGTGCCAGCAGCTTGGGACAGGGGGCGGGTCAAGAGACCCAGTACTTC.

The chain carries TRBV2 and TRBJ2-3; TRBD2 aligns across 8 bases. The CDR3 covers 13 residues. V lost 9 bases to trimming and J lost 2 bases; unmatched junction nucleotides: 4. Germline lookup yields CDR1 SNHLY and CDR2 FYNNEI. CDR3 sequence reads: CARASGHTDTQYF. CDR3 sequence (DNA): TGTGCCAGAGCTAGCGGGCACACAGATACGCAGTATTTT.

This clone has only a few counts. The rearrangement links TRBV7-8 to TRBJ1-5; D is uncertain. CDR1 is SGHVS and CDR2 is FQNEAQ in the germline V gene. The CDR3 has 15 residues. Trimming pared 3 bases from V and 3 bases from J, leaving 12 bases between. CDR3 sequence reads: CASSFRRALNQPQHF. CDR3 nucleotides: TGTGCCAGCAGCTTCCGGAGGGCTCTCAATCAGCCCCAGCATTTT.

The gene calls are TRBV5-1 and TRBJ2-6; unclear D gene. Trimming stripped 0 bases from V and 0 bases from J, with 4 bases between. The germline V gene has CDR1 SGHRS and CDR2 YFSETQ. The CDR3 covers 15 residues. The CDR3 coding sequence is TGCGCCAGCAGCTTGGTTTACTCTGGGGCCAACGTCCTGACTTTC. As protein: CASSLVYSGANVLTF. The complete variable domain, with remaining parts taken from reference TRBV5-1 and TRBJ2-6, reads KAGVTQTPRYLIKTRGQQVTLSCSPISGHRSVSWYQQTPGQGLQFLFEYFSETQRNKGNFPGRFSGRQFSNSRSEMNVSTLELGDSALYLCASSLVYSGANVLTFGAGSRLTVL.

This clone turned up a few times. The rearrangement links TRBV29-1 to TRBJ2-3; tentatively, D is TRBD1 (5 bases). This CDR3 contains 11 residues. Looked up from germline, CDR1 is SQVTM and CDR2 is ANQGSEA. V gave up 4 bases and J gave up 6 bases, with 8 bases separating them. CDR3 sequence (DNA): TGCAGCGTTGCCCCAGGGGATACGCAGTATTTT. Translation: CSVAPGDTQYF.